The source of this TCR beta chain is a study of T cells expressing NK-cell markers (dated by TCRdb to the early 2020s). Broadly, across the study: Three sorted T-cell subsets (CD3+CD56+NKG2C+, CD3+CD56+NKG2C- and CD3+CD56-NKG2C+) from under 10 donors had their TCR beta-chain repertoires profiled. Seven of the eight sequenced donors were HCMV-seropositive and one was HCMV-seronegative. Randomly selected healthy volunteers, three men and five women, were used as the eight sequenced donors. Illumina HiSeq 2000/2500, MiSeq or NextSeq was used to sequence libraries as 2 x 150 bp reads.

HCMV-specific IgG was detected in serum with a commercial ELISA kit to determine HCMV serostatus. Ficoll density gradient centrifugation was used to isolate peripheral blood mononuclear cells from blood. In the case of this clonotype: What this receptor recognizes is not known.

Sequencing instrument: Illumina HiSeq 2000. TCR beta cDNA libraries were made by 5'RACE template switching that added a universal primer site and unique molecular identifiers. cDNA synthesis was primed from the TCR beta constant segment, followed by two successive PCR amplification steps. The paper's processing steps were these. MIGEC was used to demultiplex reads and group reads by UMI, and MiTCR was used to assemble and quantify clonotypes. To remove erroneous sequences, TCR cDNA sequences were retained only when supported by two or more reads. The tcR package was used for downstream repertoire analysis, and clonotypes were matched across fractions by CDR3 nucleotide sequence plus V segment. Antigen specificity was annotated against VDJdb with VDJmatch, allowing one amino acid substitution in CDR3. TCRdb reprocessed the sequencing reads and holds a single record per CDR3 protein sequence, with no DNA. For this entry, the V and J calls and clone size follow TCRdb and not the study's own pipeline. The record for this sample contains a few hundred thousand distinct CDR3 sequences. The top ten constitute approximately 3.6% of the sample.

The CDR3 has 16 amino acids, counting the end cysteine and phenylalanine. DNA is not recorded here. Paper-wide results and their limitations: Those dominant clonotypes were again the most abundant among CD3+CD56-NKG2C+ cells in a handful of donors, at about 25-60.1%. In six donors, the dominant CD3+CD56+NKG2C+ clonotypes were among the top 10 CD8+ clonotypes and accounted for roughly 1.0-8% of CD8+ T cells. It remained unclear whether the expanded NKG2C-expressing T cell clones were specific for HCMV antigens.

The rearranged segments are TRBV12-3 or TRBV12-4 and TRBJ2-2; TCRdb outputs TRBD1, but without DNA this stays unchecked. The sample was blood T cells: a sorted CD56 or NKG2C T cell subset, CD4+ or CD8+ T cells, or bulk PBMC T cells (not recorded which). The sequence was obtained from a man younger than 30 in good health. Donor details come from another sample of the same person, matched by shared clones. The CDR3 protein: CASSNKQGRLAGELFF.